This is a list of T cell receptor beta chains from one sample in a study of Tregs in tolerant kidney transplant recipients. Here immunoSEQ multiplex PCR was the method, and the copy in TCRdb shows in-frame clones only, minus some. In the table there are some 100,000 clones, about 90% of which are singletons. Sequencing was performed on CD4+ T cells from blood. Receptors originate from a human donor in good health. Both conserved end residues are part of each CDR3. A D gene is named only where the DNA matches it firmly. Clone size, where shown, is once, few, many, or a class for clones that have expanded.

J	D	size	V	DNA	CDR3
TRBJ2-5	TRBD2	.	TRBV5-1	TGCGCCAGCAGCTTGGTGGGCGGGAGGGCCCGGCAAGAGACCCAGTACTTC	CASSLVGGRARQETQYF
TRBJ2-1	.	.	TRBV9	TGTGCCAGCACCCCGCTGGGGAGATACAATGAGCAGTTCTTC	CASTPLGRYNEQFF
TRBJ1-5	.	.	TRBV5-8	TGTGCCAGCAGCTTGGATTACCAGCCCCAGCATTTT	CASSLDYQPQHF
TRBJ2-3	TRBD2	.	TRBV9	TGTGCCAGCAGCGTAGGGTCTAGCGGCTACTGGGGAGATACGCAGTATTTT	CASSVGSSGYWGDTQYF
TRBJ2-5	.	.	TRBV5-1	TGCGCCAGCAGCTCTGACCCGGGGGAGACCCAGTACTTC	CASSSDPGETQYF
TRBJ1-1	.	.	TRBV20-1	TGCAGTGCGGGACCCAGGGGAAAAGCTTTCTTT	CSAGPRGKAFF
TRBJ2-7	TRBD1	.	TRBV27	TGTGCCAGCAGACTAAAAGGACAGGGGCTTACCTCCTACGAGCAGTACTTC	CASRLKGQGLTSYEQYF
TRBJ2-1	.	.	TRBV5-4	TGTGCCAGCAGCCAGTACGGGGGTGACCGGTACAATGAGCAGTTCTTC	CASSQYGGDRYNEQFF
TRBJ2-1	TRBD2	.	TRBV4-2	TGTGCCAGCAGCCTCGGGACTACTATATACAATGAGCAGTTCTTC	CASSLGTTIYNEQFF
TRBJ1-6	.	.	TRBV5-5	TGTGCCAGCAGCTTGACCGATTCACCCCTCCACTTT	CASSLTDSPLHF
TRBJ2-6	TRBD2	.	TRBV19	TGTGCCAGTAGTCCGCACCCACGGACAGGGGCACTAGCGGGAGGGATTCCTGGGGCCAACGTCCTGACTTTC	CASSPHPRTGALAGGIPGANVLTF
TRBJ2-5	.	.	TRBV18	TGTGCCAGCTCACCACAAGCGGGAGAGACCCAGTACTTC	CASSPQAGETQYF
TRBJ2-7	TRBD1	.	TRBV18	TGTGCCAGCTCACCTACCGGGACAGGGAGCTCCTACGAGCAGTACTTC	CASSPTGTGSSYEQYF
TRBJ2-7	.	.	TRBV5-8	TGTGCCAGCAACGGGGCATGGTTAGGGAGTGGGTCCTACGAGCAGTACTTC	CASNGAWLGSGSYEQYF
TRBJ2-1	.	once	TRBV10-1	TGCGCCAGCAGTGAGTTAGGGGGGAATGAGCAGTTCTTC	CASSELGGNEQFF
TRBJ2-3	.	.	TRBV30	TGTGCCTGCCGGACCCCGGGGGCAGATACGCAGTATTTT	CACRTPGADTQYF
TRBJ2-5	.	.	TRBV7-9	TGTGCCAGCAGCTTATTGGGAGAGACCCAGTACTTC	CASSLLGETQYF
TRBJ1-3	.	.	TRBV25-1	TGTGCCAGCAGTGAATATATGGCTTATGGAAACACCATATATTTT	CASSEYMAYGNTIYF
TRBJ2-1	.	.	TRBV5-4	TGTGCCAGCAGCTTGGGAGGGGGGTCCTACAATGAGCAGTTCTTC	CASSLGGGSYNEQFF
TRBJ2-7	.	.	TRBV4-2	TGTGCCAGCAGCCAAGAAACCGGGCTACGAGAGCAGTACTTC	CASSQETGLREQYF
TRBJ2-7	.	.	TRBV6-6	TGTGCCAGCAGCCCCGGTTCGATATACGAGCAGTACTTC	CASSPGSIYEQYF
TRBJ1-2	TRBD1	.	TRBV6-1	TGTGCCAGCAGTGGGACAGGGAAATATGGCTACACCTTC	CASSGTGKYGYTF
TRBJ2-7	.	.	TRBV20-1	TGCAGCAGCACAGGGAAATACGAGCAGTACTTC	CSSTGKYEQYF
TRBJ2-1	.	.	TRBV7-8	TGTGCCAGCAGCTTAACCAGGCGCCTCGAAGAGCAGTTCTTC	CASSLTRRLEEQFF
TRBJ2-1	.	.	TRBV10-3	TGTGCCATCAGTCTAGAGGGATCCTACAATGAGCAGTTCTTC	CAISLEGSYNEQFF
TRBJ1-2	.	.	TRBV25-1	TGTGCCAGCAGCGCCCAAGGGTCTAACTATGGCTACACCTTC	CASSAQGSNYGYTF
TRBJ2-7	TRBD1	.	TRBV25-1	TGTGCCAGCAGTGAATTTACGGGACAGGGGGCCTACGAGCAGTACTTC	CASSEFTGQGAYEQYF
TRBJ2-7	.	.	TRBV12-5	TGTGCTAGTGGTTTGGAGCCGGACTCCTACGAGCAGTACTTC	CASGLEPDSYEQYF
TRBJ2-4	TRBD1	few	TRBV30	TGTGCCTGGAGTGGTACCGGACAGGGTACCATTCAGTACTTC	CAWSGTGQGTIQYF
TRBJ2-1	TRBD2	.	TRBV5-1	TGCGCCAGCGTACTAGCGACCAACCCTCGGGATGAGCAGTTCTTC	CASVLATNPRDEQFF